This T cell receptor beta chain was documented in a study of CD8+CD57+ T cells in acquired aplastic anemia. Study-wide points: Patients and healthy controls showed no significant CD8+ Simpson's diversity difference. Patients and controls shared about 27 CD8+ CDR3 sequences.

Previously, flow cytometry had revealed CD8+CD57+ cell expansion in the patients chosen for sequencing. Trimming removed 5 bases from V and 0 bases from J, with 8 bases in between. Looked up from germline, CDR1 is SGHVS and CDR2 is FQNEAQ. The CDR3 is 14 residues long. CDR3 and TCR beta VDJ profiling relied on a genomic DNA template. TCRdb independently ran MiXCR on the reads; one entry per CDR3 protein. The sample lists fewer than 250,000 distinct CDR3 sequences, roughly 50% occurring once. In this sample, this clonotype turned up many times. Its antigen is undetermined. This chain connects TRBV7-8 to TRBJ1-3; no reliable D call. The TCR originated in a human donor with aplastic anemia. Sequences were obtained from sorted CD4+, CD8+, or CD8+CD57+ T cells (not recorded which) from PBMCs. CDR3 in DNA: TGTGCCAGCAGCCAAGGGTACTCTGGAAACACCATATATTTT. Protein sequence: CASSQGYSGNTIYF. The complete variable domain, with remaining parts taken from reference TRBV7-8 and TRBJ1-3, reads GAGVSQSPRYKVAKRGQDVALRCDPISGHVSLFWYQQALGQGPEFLTYFQNEAQLDKSGLPSDRFFAERPEGSVSTLKIQRTQQEDSAVYLCASSQGYSGNTIYFGEGSWLTVV.